The next 15 T cell receptor beta chains were all read from a single sample in a study of blood T cells in healthy people across ages. Alongside a J-beta primer mix, a sample-barcoded 5' primer served in a second PCR lasting roughly 7 to 11 cycles. TCRdb redid the calling of the 5' RACE reads with MiXCR, one entry per CDR3 protein. The data hold 1.4 million or so distinct CDR3 sequences, with less than 45% observed a single time. Sequencing input: blood. Receptor source: a woman aged 18-30 years in good health.

J is TRBJ1-6 and V is TRBV6-1; the D gene is possibly TRBD1 (6 bases). The V end was cut by 3 bases, the J end by 11 bases, with 17 bases between. Germline V CDR1 and CDR2: MNHNS, SASEGT. The CDR3 extends over 15 amino acids. The CDR3, as DNA: TGTGCCAGCAGTGAGACTACAGGGTGCTGGGCACCCCTCCACTTT. Amino acids: CASSETTGCWAPLHF.

The V gene is TRBV30, the J gene TRBJ2-7, with 12 bases matching TRBD2. The CDR3 covers 17 residues. Germline V gene sequence: CDR1 GTSNPN, CDR2 SVGIG (reference sequence). The J segment lost 7 bases and the V segment lost 2 bases, leaving 15 bases of the junction unmatched. The CDR3 spells CAWSSTSGSSLGNEQYF. In DNA, the CDR3 is TGTGCCTGGAGTTCGACTAGCGGGAGTTCCCTCGGGAATGAGCAGTACTTC. Drawing the rest from reference TRBV30 and TRBJ2-7, the complete variable domain is SQTIHQWPATLVQPVGSPLSLECTVEGTSNPNLYWYRQAAGRGLQLLFYSVGIGQISSEVPQNLSASRPQDRQFILSSKKLLLSDSGFYLCAWSSTSGSSLGNEQYFGPGTRLTVT.

This clonotype was found once. This could be a read error, since a much larger clone is one nucleotide away. The chain is built from TRBV29-1 and TRBJ2-1; D may match TRBD1 or TRBD2 (5 bases each). With the DNA end fitting TRBJ2-7 better, the J assignment may be wrong. Germline-derived CDR1 and CDR2 are SQVTM and ANQGSEA. The CDR3 totals 15 residues. The CDR3 is CSVVGTQSSYNEQYF. In DNA, the CDR3 is TGCAGCGTTGTGGGGACCCAAAGCTCCTACAATGAGCAGTACTTC.

The chain is built from TRBV28 and TRBJ2-7; D could derive from TRBD1 or TRBD2 (5 bases each). The CDR3 is 15 residues long. V shed 6 bases and J shed 0 bases, with 15 bases lying between them. Germline CDR1 MDHEN, CDR2 SYDVKM. The CDR3 nucleotides are TGTGCCAGCAGCTCCGGCAGGGAGAGCTCCTACGAGCAGTACTTC. It specifies CASSSGRESSYEQYF.

This clonotype was counted a few times. This chain joins TRBV4-3 and TRBJ2-1; D gene uncertain. Germline CDR1 reads LGHNA; CDR2 reads YSLEER. V lost 2 bases, J lost 3 bases, and 8 bases lay in between. The CDR3 runs 14 residues. CDR3 region: CASSQNFDYNEQFF. The CDR3 DNA reads as TGCGCCAGCAGCCAAAACTTTGACTACAATGAGCAGTTCTTC.

V usage is TRBV11-2 and J usage is TRBJ1-4; D gene ambiguous. This CDR3 has 15 residues. The germline CDR1 and CDR2 sequences are SGHAT and FQNNGV. The V gene lost 2 bases and the J gene lost 2 bases, with 9 bases spanning the gap. The CDR3 DNA is TGTGCCAGCAGCTTAAGTGGGGTTACTAATGAAAAACTGTTTTTT. Translation: CASSLSGVTNEKLFF.

This clonotype was detected only a few times. The V and J genes are TRBV18 and TRBJ2-3, with TRBD2 matching 9 bases. Germline CDR1 is KGHSH and CDR2 is LQKENI. The junction had 9 bases not matched to a gene; V was cut back by 8 bases and J by 0 bases. There are 16 residues in the CDR3. The CDR3 nucleotides are TGTGCCAGCAGCCCCCCGGGACTAGCTAGCACAGATACGCAGTATTTT. Translation: CASSPPGLASTDTQYF.

Ten or more counts support this clonotype. The chain joins TRBV29-1 to TRBJ2-5; unclear D gene. Trimming took 3 bases from V and 3 from J, leaving 8 bases between them. CDR3 length: 12 amino acids. Germline CDR1 SQVTM, CDR2 ANQGSEA. CDR3 coding DNA: TGCAGCGTTGACTCGGTAAAAGAGACCCAGTACTTC. Translation gives CSVDSVKETQYF.

The chain uses TRBV6-1 and TRBJ2-2, with 7 nucleotides matching TRBD2. The junction had 13 bases not matched to a gene; V was cut back by 8 bases and J by 4 bases. The CDR3 contains 16 residues. Looked up from germline, CDR1 is MNHNS and CDR2 is SASEGT. In nucleotides, the CDR3 is TGTGCCAGCCTGACGCGGGGGTCTCGAGGCACCGGGGAGCTGTTTTTT. Amino acid sequence: CASLTRGSRGTGELFF.

This chain links TRBV12-3 or TRBV12-4 with TRBJ2-1; 8 positions match TRBD1. CDR3 length: 22 amino acids. The junction had 20 bases not matched to a gene; V was cut back by 1 base and J by 0 bases. This CDR3 reads CASSLGNRQGLLAHSSYNEQFF. In DNA, the CDR3 is TGTGCCAGCAGTTTAGGAAACAGACAGGGGCTCCTCGCGCACAGCTCCTACAATGAGCAGTTCTTC.

The J gene is TRBJ2-1, the V gene TRBV29-1; no definite D call. The closer fit of TRBJ2-7 to the DNA end suggests the J call may be wrong. This CDR3 comprises 15 residues. Germline values: CDR1 SQVTM, CDR2 ANQGSEA. The DNA for the CDR3 is TGCAGCGTTGAGGCGGCCACTGGCTCCTACAATGAGCAGTACTTC. As protein: CSVEAATGSYNEQYF.

The sample holds a few counts of this clonotype. V and J are TRBV20-1 and TRBJ1-2, with D perhaps matching TRBD1 (6 bases). V lost 2 bases and J 7 bases, leaving 14 bases between the germline ends. Germline loops: CDR1 DFQATT, CDR2 SNEGSKA (reference sequence). The CDR3 contains 13 residues. This chain's CDR3 is CSARQTGSSGYTF. The DNA for the CDR3 is TGCAGTGCTAGACAAACAGGGAGTAGTGGCTACACCTTC.

In this sample, this clonotype turned up a few times. CDR3 sequence: CSVDLTSGRGNEQFF. CDR3 DNA sequence: TGCAGCGTTGACCTGACTAGCGGACGAGGCAATGAGCAGTTCTTC. V is TRBV29-1 and J is TRBJ2-1; 9 positions agree with TRBD2. The V gene end was trimmed by 3 bases and the J gene end by 6 bases; junction bases not matched to a gene: 9. Germline V gene lookup returns CDR1 SQVTM and CDR2 ANQGSEA. The CDR3 extends over 15 amino acids.

The genes are TRBV6-1 and TRBJ1-1; D gene uncertain. This CDR3 contains 13 residues. Trimming removed 8 bases from V and 1 base from J, with 11 bases in between. The V gene's germline CDR1 is MNHNS and CDR2 SASEGT. This chain's CDR3 is CASHLIENTEAFF. The CDR3 DNA sequence: TGTGCCAGCCACCTCATAGAGAACACTGAAGCTTTCTTT.

DNA for the CDR3: TGCAGTGCTAACCGGAAGGATCCAAAGCAGTTCTTC. It yields the protein CSANRKDPKQFF. V is TRBV20-1 and J is TRBJ2-1; D gene uncertain. The germline CDR1 and CDR2 sequences are DFQATT and SNEGSKA (reference sequence). The V and J ends lost 4 bases and 11 bases respectively, with 15 bases between them. This CDR3 is built from 12 residues.